This TCR beta chain was sequenced in a study of T-cell memory formation after mild COVID-19. Study-level information: TCR clusters were mostly confined to one donor each.

V was cut by 4 bases and J by 2 bases, with 14 bases left in between. The CDR3 length is 15 residues. CDR1 and CDR2 from the germline V gene are SEHNR and FQNEAQ (reference sequence). This clonotype was seen ten or more times. The antigen is undetermined. Whole-study findings and limits: The finding that pre-infection memory included some responding clones suggested that cross-reactive memory joined. Clones contracting over day 15 to 85 were CD4/CD8 balanced, with later expanders leaning CD4+.

Via MiXCR, TCRdb re-called the 5' RACE reads, giving one row per CDR3 protein. This table holds approximately 290,000 distinct CDR3 sequences, roughly 8.2% found once. The clonotype comes from a man in his late teens or twenties who had mild COVID-19 (a few samples of this study predate the infection). Cell type and time point are not known. Sequences were obtained from PBMCs or a T cell subset sorted from them (not recorded which). The chain is built from TRBV7-9 and TRBJ2-5; D uncertain. The CDR3 bases are TGTGCCAGCAGCTCATTACCGGGTCTTCAAGAGACCCAGTACTTC. This encodes CASSSLPGLQETQYF.